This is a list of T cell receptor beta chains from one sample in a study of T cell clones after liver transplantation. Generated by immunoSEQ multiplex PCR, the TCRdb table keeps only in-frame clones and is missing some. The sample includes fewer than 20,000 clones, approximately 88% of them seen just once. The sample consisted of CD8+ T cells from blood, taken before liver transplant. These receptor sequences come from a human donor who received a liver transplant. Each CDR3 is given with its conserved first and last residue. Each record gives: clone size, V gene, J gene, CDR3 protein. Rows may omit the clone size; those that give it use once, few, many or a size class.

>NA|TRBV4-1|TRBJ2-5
CASSQERLGTQYF
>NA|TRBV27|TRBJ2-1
CASSTTRGLAGGRFF
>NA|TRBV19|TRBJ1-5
CASSLHRDQPQHF
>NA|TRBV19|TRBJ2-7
CASSPTGWVEQYF
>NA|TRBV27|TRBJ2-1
CASSLSGSKNNEQFF
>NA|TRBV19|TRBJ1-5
CASSPGQGHQPQHF
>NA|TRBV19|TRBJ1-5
CASSMNSNQPQHF
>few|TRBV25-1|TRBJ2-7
CASSRTGSYEQYF
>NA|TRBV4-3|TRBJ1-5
CASSPGGNQPQHF
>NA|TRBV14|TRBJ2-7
CASSQDPSGRRNEQYF
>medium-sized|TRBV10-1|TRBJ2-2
CASSRGHLTGELFF
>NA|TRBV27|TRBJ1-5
CASAGQGGNQPQHF
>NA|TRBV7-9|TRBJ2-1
CASSLDNSYNEQFF
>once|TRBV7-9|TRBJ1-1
CASSSHGGIKAEAFF
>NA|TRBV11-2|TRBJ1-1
CASSFPLTVNTEAFF
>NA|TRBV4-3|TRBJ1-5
CASSLGWTGIGSNQPQHF
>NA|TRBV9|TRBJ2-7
CASSPGTLNYEQYF
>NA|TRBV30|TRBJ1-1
CAWDRNTEAFF
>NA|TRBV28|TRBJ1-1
CASSWYRATEAFF
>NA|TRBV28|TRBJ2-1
CASPPRRTPEYNEQFF
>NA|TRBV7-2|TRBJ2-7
CASSLMSYEQYF
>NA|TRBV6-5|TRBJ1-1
CASRLVRQGDTEAFF
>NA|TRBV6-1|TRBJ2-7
CASSEGASYEQYF
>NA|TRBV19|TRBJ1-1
CASSIRNTEAFF
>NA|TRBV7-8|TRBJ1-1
CASSLTRVGTEAFF
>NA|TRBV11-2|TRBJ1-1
CASSPISTEAFF
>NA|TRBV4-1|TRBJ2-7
CASSHSLLYEQYF
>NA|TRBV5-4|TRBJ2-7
CASREELTGPSYEQYF
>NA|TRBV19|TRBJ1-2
CASSIAGPNYGYTF
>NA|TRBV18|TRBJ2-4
CASSRTDENIQYF
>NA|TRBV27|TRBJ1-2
CASSQKGGRNYGYTF
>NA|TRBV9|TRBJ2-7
CASSADRASIEQYF
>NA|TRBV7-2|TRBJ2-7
CASSSGTLTYEQYF
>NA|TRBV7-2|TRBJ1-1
CASSLITSEAFF
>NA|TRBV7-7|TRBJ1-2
CASSPYQGSYGYTF
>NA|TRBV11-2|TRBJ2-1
CASSFLGWEFF
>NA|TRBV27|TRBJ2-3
CASSLGTSLTDTQYF
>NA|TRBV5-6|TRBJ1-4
CASGPPGMTNEKLFF
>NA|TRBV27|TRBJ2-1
CASSRQIGTSGRLNEQFF
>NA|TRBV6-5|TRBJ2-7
CASSLQGYYEQYF
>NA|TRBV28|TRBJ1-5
CASRSDRYSNQPQHF
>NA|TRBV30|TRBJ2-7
CAWDPGPSFYEQYF
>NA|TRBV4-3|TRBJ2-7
CASLPAGLSYEQYF